These T cell receptor beta chains were read from a single sample in a study of blood T cell repertoires in COVID-19. The repertoire was sequenced with immunoSEQ multiplex PCR; TCRdb's copy has only in-frame clones and lacks some. This sample yields around 300,000 clones, of which roughly 90% are seen a single time; 1.5% to 2% belongs to the top ten. The specimen sequenced was PBMCs or T cells enriched from blood (not recorded which). The source is a woman between 35 and 50 years old who had recovered from COVID-19. Both conserved end residues are part of each CDR3. The D gene is left open where the match is weak. Clone size is not always given. Where it is, it says once, few, many or a class for expanded clones.

TRBJ2-7,NA,TRBD2,TRBV6-6,TGTGCCAGCAGTCCCACTAGGACTAGCGGGAACTACGAGCAGTACTTC,CASSPTRTSGNYEQYF
TRBJ2-1,few,TRBD2,TRBV5-1,TGCGCCAGCAGCTCGAGGACCGGGACTAGCGGGGGCAATGAGCAGTTCTTC,CASSSRTGTSGGNEQFF
TRBJ1-2,NA,NA,TRBV7-9,TGTGCCAGCAGCTTCCCCGACATCGCTACTTATGGCTACACCTTC,CASSFPDIATYGYTF
TRBJ2-7,NA,TRBD2,TRBV7-9,TGTGCCAGCAGCTTACTCCAAACTAGCGGGGGCTACGAGCAGTACTTC,CASSLLQTSGGYEQYF
TRBJ2-7,NA,TRBD2,TRBV5-4,TGTGCCAGCAGCCTACGACTAGCGGGGGGGGCCTACGAGCAGTACTTC,CASSLRLAGGAYEQYF
TRBJ2-7,NA,NA,TRBV12-5,TGTGCTAGTGGTTTGGGACACAACGAGCAGTACTTC,CASGLGHNEQYF
TRBJ2-4,NA,TRBD1,TRBV18,TGTGCCAGCTCACTCGGGACAGGGGGGAACATTCAGTACTTC,CASSLGTGGNIQYF
TRBJ1-4,NA,NA,TRBV9,TGTGCCAGCAGCGTCGGTACTGGGCAAAATTATGAAAAACTGTTTTTT,CASSVGTGQNYEKLFF
TRBJ1-4,NA,NA,TRBV6-5,TGTGCCAGCAGTTCCCGACAGTTCAGACGTGAAAAACTGTTTTTT,CASSSRQFRREKLFF
TRBJ1-6,NA,NA,TRBV4-1,TGCGCCAGCAGCCAAGAAGAAGCGCGGTCACCCCTCCACTTT,CASSQEEARSPLHF
TRBJ2-1,NA,NA,TRBV10-3,TGTGCCATCAGTGAGTCGGGCGGGGCCTACAATGAGCAGTTCTTC,CAISESGGAYNEQFF
TRBJ2-7,NA,NA,TRBV18,TGTGCCAGCTCACCACTTCCCACAGGGAAGGGCTCCTACGAGCAGTACTTC,CASSPLPTGKGSYEQYF
TRBJ1-2,few,NA,TRBV5-4,TGTGCCAGCAGCTCCAGGGGCACGGGGGGCTATGGCTACACCTTC,CASSSRGTGGYGYTF
TRBJ2-2,NA,NA,TRBV7-2,TGTGCCAGCAGCTCTCCCCGGGGGTGGGACACCGGGGAGCTGTTTTTT,CASSSPRGWDTGELFF
TRBJ1-1,NA,NA,TRBV30,TGTGCCTGGAGTTCGTCGGGGTCTGGAACTGAAGCTTTCTTT,CAWSSSGSGTEAFF
TRBJ1-2,NA,NA,TRBV9,TGTGCCAGCAGCGGAAGCCGGGACACAACTAACTATGGCTACACCTTC,CASSGSRDTTNYGYTF
TRBJ2-3,NA,NA,TRBV18,TGTGCCAGCTCACCACCGACGGGAGGCACAGATACGCAGTATTTT,CASSPPTGGTDTQYF
TRBJ1-5,NA,NA,TRBV2,TGTGCCAGCAGTGACGACAGATCGAATCAGCCCCAGCATTTT,CASSDDRSNQPQHF
TRBJ1-1,NA,NA,TRBV2,TGTGCCAGCAGTGAAAAACAGGGCACTGAAGCTTTCTTT,CASSEKQGTEAFF
TRBJ2-2,once,TRBD2,TRBV2,TGTGCCAGCAGATCCCTAGCGGGGGGCAACACCGGGGAGCTGTTTTTT,CASRSLAGGNTGELFF
TRBJ2-5,NA,NA,TRBV5-1,TGCGCCAGCATCCTTGGGCAGGGCGAAGAGACCCAGTACTTC,CASILGQGEETQYF
TRBJ1-1,NA,NA,TRBV30,TGTGCCTGGAGTGTGGGGCAGAACACTGAAGCTTTCTTT,CAWSVGQNTEAFF
TRBJ1-6,NA,TRBD1,TRBV18,TGTGCCAGCTCCCGATGGGGACAGTACGATTCCTATAATTCACCCCTCCACTTT,CASSRWGQYDSYNSPLHF
TRBJ1-2,NA,TRBD1,TRBV5-1,TGCGCCAGCAGCCCGCAGGGGGATGCCTATGGCTACACCTTC,CASSPQGDAYGYTF
TRBJ2-7,NA,TRBD1,TRBV3-1/TRBV3-2,TGTGCCAGCAGCTTCCTACCGGGACAGGGGGTCCACGAGCAGTACTTC,CASSFLPGQGVHEQYF
TRBJ1-2,NA,NA,TRBV30,TGTGCCTGGAGTGTATACAGGAGGGCAGGTGGCTACACCTTC,CAWSVYRRAGGYTF
TRBJ1-1,NA,NA,TRBV7-2,TGTGCCAGCAGCTTCCTCCAGACTGAAGCTTTCTTT,CASSFLQTEAFF
TRBJ1-3,few,TRBD1,TRBV3-1/TRBV3-2,TGTGCCAGCAGCCCTTTTGGGACAGTCTCTGGAAACACCATATATTTT,CASSPFGTVSGNTIYF
TRBJ2-1,NA,TRBD2,TRBV27,TGTGCCAGCAGTTCCGCAAGGGTAGCGGGAGTCTTTGAGCAGTTCTTC,CASSSARVAGVFEQFF
TRBJ1-2,NA,TRBD1,TRBV18,TGTGCCAGCTCACCGACGGGACAGGATTATGGCTACACCTTC,CASSPTGQDYGYTF
TRBJ1-5,NA,TRBD1,TRBV3-1/TRBV3-2,TGTGCCAGCAGCCACCGAGGGACAGGGAATCAGCCCCAGCATTTT,CASSHRGTGNQPQHF
TRBJ1-2,few,TRBD1,TRBV29-1,TGCAGCGTGGCCCGGACAGGGGAAGGGTTCGGAGTGGGCTACACCTTC,CSVARTGEGFGVGYTF
TRBJ2-1,NA,TRBD2,TRBV6-2/TRBV6-3,TGTGCCAGCAGTTACTCGAGCTGGACTAGTTCAACTCCGGTCGAGCAGTTCTTC,CASSYSSWTSSTPVEQFF
TRBJ1-2,NA,TRBD1,TRBV2,TGTGCCAGCCTCAAGGACAGGGCTGGCTATGGCTACACCTTC,CASLKDRAGYGYTF
TRBJ1-5,NA,NA,TRBV12-5,TGTGCTAGTGGTTTTCGGGACTATAGCAATCAGCCCCAGCATTTT,CASGFRDYSNQPQHF
TRBJ1-2,NA,NA,TRBV5-6,TGTGCCAGCAGCTTGAGGAGTATCGGCTACTACACCTTC,CASSLRSIGYYTF
TRBJ1-4,NA,NA,TRBV6-5,TGTGCCAGCAGTTACTCGAGTGCGTCGGCTAATGAAAAACTGTTTTTT,CASSYSSASANEKLFF
TRBJ2-7,NA,NA,TRBV11-2,TGTGCCAGCACCCACCCTGCAGGCCTCTACGAGCAGTACTTC,CASTHPAGLYEQYF
TRBJ2-3,once,NA,TRBV27,TGTGCCAGCGGACGGAGGGAGACAGATACGCAGTATTTT,CASGRRETDTQYF
TRBJ1-4,NA,NA,TRBV9,TGTGCCAGCAGCCCGCGGGGCAGCTCTAATGAAAAACTGTTTTTT,CASSPRGSSNEKLFF
TRBJ2-7,NA,NA,TRBV4-1,TGCGCCAGCAGCCAAGATCATGCCCGCAGCTCCTACGAGCAGTACTTC,CASSQDHARSSYEQYF